This T cell receptor (beta chain) was identified during a study of blood T cell repertoires in COVID-19. Study summary: The United States, Italy and Spain were the sources of the acute and convalescent COVID-19 samples.

This CDR3 is 13 amino acids long. The V end was cut by 10 bases, the J end by 0 bases, with 10 bases between. Germline V gene data show CDR1 as MNHEY and CDR2 as SVGAGI. Methods used by the authors: It was from reference gene primer amplification that nucleated cell counts were estimated. TCRdb's table, derived via immunoSEQ multiplex PCR, lists solely in-frame clones and lacks some. That table supplies the V and J calls and clone size; D and trimming were determined from the DNA. Of roughly 290,000 clones detected, about nine tenths appear once; the ten largest clones hold 1.7%. Everyone who took part was 18 to 89 years old, and they came from 24 US areas.

The rearrangement joins TRBV6-5 to TRBJ2-4, with D possibly matching TRBD1 (5 bases). This clonotype was sampled from a woman aged 40 to 55 who had recovered from COVID-19. Sequencing was carried out using PBMCs or T cells enriched from blood (not recorded which). CDR3 amino acids: CATRDRAKNIQYF. As DNA, the CDR3 is TGTGCCACTAGAGACAGAGCCAAAAACATTCAGTACTTC.